This T cell receptor (beta chain) was observed in a study of cytomegalovirus exposure and HLA in healthy donors. General observations from the study: The number of N-insertions in an Asian-associated ancestry cluster was reportedly below the 666-donor mean in a later analysis. Based on reports, TCR beta sequences accurately predicted HLA-A and HLA-B alleles for most subjects.

About this clone: Its antigen is not identified.

Germline CDR1 reads KGHSH; CDR2 reads LQKENI. The CDR3 runs 15 residues. The V end lost 3 bases, the J end lost 4 bases, and 12 bases lay between the germline ends. PCR primers comprised 60 Vbeta and 13 Jbeta primers. TCRdb's copy holds only in-frame clones and misses some; the assay was immunoSEQ multiplex PCR. This table holds roughly 150,000 clones. The donors gave bone marrow, and they were healthy. This clonotype originated in a woman between 45 and 60 years old in good health and CMV-seronegative. The chain is built from TRBV18 and TRBJ1-4; D call uncertain. The sequenced sample consisted of PBMCs. Written as DNA, the CDR3 is TGTGCCAGCTCACCGGAGGCGGTCAGTAATGAAAAACTGTTTTTT. Amino acids: CASSPEAVSNEKLFF.